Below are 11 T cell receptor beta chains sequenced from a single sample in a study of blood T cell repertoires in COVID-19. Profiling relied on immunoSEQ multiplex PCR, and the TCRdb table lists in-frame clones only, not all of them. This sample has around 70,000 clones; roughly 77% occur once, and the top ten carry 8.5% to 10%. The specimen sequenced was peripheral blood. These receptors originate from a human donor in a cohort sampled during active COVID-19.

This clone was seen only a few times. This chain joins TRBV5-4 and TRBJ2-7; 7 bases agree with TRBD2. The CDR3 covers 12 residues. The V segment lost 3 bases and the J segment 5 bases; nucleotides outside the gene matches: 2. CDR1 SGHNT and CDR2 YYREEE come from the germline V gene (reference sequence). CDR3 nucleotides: TGTGCCAGCAGCTCGGGGAGGGACGAGCAGTACTTC. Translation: CASSSGRDEQYF.

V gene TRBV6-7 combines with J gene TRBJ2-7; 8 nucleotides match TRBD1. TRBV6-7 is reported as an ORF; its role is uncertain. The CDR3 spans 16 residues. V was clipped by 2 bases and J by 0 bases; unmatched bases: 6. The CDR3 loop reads CASSYRQGSISYEQYF. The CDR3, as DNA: TGTGCCAGCAGTTACAGACAGGGGTCCATCTCCTACGAGCAGTACTTC.

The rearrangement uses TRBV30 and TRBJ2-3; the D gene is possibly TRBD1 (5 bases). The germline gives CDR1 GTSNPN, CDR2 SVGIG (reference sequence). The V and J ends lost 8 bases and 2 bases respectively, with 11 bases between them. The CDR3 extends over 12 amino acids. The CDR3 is CAPGMHTDTQYF. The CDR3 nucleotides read TGTGCCCCAGGGATGCACACAGATACGCAGTATTTT.

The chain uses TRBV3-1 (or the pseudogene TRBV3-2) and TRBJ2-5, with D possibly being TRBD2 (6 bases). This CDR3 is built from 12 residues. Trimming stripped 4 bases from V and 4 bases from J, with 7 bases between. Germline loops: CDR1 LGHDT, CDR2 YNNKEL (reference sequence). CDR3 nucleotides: TGTGCCAGCAGCCTTAGCGGAGAGACCCAGTACTTC. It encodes CASSLSGETQYF.

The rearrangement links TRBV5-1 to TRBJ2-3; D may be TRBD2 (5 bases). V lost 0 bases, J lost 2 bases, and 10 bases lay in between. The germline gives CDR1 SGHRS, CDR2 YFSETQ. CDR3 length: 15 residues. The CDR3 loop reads CASSLDGRATDTQYF. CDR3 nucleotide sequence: TGCGCCAGCAGCTTGGACGGGCGGGCCACAGATACGCAGTATTTT.

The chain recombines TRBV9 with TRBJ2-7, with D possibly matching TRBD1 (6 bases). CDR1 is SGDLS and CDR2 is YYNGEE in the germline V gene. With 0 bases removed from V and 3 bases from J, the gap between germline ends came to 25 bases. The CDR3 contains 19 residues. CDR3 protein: CASSVATGKYGDGGYEQYF. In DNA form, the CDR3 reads TGTGCCAGCAGCGTAGCAACAGGGAAGTACGGGGACGGCGGCTACGAGCAGTACTTC.

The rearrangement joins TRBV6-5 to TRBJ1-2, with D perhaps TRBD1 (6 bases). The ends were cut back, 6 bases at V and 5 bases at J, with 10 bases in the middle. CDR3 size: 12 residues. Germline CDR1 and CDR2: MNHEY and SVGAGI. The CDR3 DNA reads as TGTGCCAGCAGGCCAACAGGGTATGGCTACACCTTC. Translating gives CASRPTGYGYTF.

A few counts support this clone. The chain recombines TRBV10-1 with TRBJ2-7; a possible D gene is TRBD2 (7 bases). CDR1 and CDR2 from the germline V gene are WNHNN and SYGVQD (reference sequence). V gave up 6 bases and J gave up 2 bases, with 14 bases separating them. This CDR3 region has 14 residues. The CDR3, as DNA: TGCGCCAGCAGCGCCAGCGGGACAACCTACGAGCAGTACTTC. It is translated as CASSASGTTYEQYF.

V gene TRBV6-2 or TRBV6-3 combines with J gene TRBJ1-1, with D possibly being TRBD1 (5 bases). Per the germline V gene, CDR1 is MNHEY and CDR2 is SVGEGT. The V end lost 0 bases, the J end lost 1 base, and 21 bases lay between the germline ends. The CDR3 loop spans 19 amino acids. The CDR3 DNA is TGTGCCAGCAGTTACTCGATCGGGCGCGGGAACAGGAGGAACACTGAAGCTTTCTTT. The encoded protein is CASSYSIGRGNRRNTEAFF.

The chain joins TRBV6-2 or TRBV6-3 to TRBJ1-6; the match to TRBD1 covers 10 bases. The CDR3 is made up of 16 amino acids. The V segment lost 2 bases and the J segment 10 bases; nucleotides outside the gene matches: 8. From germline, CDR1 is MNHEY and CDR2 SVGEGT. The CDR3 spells CASSYRGQGIGSPLHF. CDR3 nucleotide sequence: TGTGCCAGCAGTTACAGGGGACAGGGGATCGGATCACCCCTCCACTTT.

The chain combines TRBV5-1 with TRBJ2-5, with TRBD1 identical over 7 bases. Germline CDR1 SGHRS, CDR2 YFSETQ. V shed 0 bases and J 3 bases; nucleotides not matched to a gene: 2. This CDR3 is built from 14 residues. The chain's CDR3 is CASSLAGGKETQYF. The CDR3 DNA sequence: TGCGCCAGCAGCTTGGCAGGGGGAAAAGAGACCCAGTACTTC.